These T cell receptor beta chains were read from a single sample in a study of vaccination and CD4 T cells after COVID-19. No antigen has been assigned to these receptors. TCRdb re-analysed the PCR reads in MiXCR, keeping a single row per CDR3 protein. The sample yields about 12,000 distinct CDR3 sequences, more than 40% seen once. The sequencing input was CD4+ T cells from blood, cultured in vitro. The receptors derive from a human donor who had recovered from COVID-19. Both conserved end residues are trimmed from each CDR3.

j_gene	v_gene	CDR3aa
TRBJ1-1	TRBV6-1	ASSVEPNTEAF
TRBJ1-5	TRBV19	ASSSRDGYSNQPQH
TRBJ1-5	TRBV21-1	ASRGTPYHSNQPQH
TRBJ2-5	TRBV7-9	ASSPYGPDGTQY
TRBJ2-5	TRBV20-1	SAQVPGLAGSQRGTQY
TRBJ1-6	TRBV7-9	ASSWGNPSSYNSPLH
TRBJ2-5	TRBV12-3/TRBV12-4	ASSPDRAPEETQY
TRBJ1-1	TRBV19	ASGTRRTGVGEAF
TRBJ2-1	TRBV7-3	ASSLTVSSSYNEQF
TRBJ1-1	TRBV24-1	ATRALNTEAF
TRBJ1-5	TRBV4-2	ASSQDQGGSSNQPQH
TRBJ1-2	TRBV6-1	ASSTPGGAGGYT
TRBJ1-3	TRBV18	ASSPTTQGNTIY
TRBJ2-7	TRBV6-1	ASSARDYEQY
TRBJ2-3	TRBV28	ASTPGGSATSTDTQY
TRBJ1-2	TRBV18	ASSPRSDSFYT
TRBJ2-3	TRBV7-2	ASKLTGPRIAGGSGDTQY
TRBJ1-2	TRBV7-2	ASSLQQLYGYT
TRBJ1-6	TRBV19	ASTPDGYSPLH
TRBJ2-3	TRBV6-5	ASSYSDRVGDTQY
TRBJ2-7	TRBV19	ASSIRGTAPYEQY
TRBJ1-2	TRBV7-9	ASSSLGHTFNYGYT
TRBJ2-2	TRBV5-3	ARAPPLSNTGELF
TRBJ1-5	TRBV6-2/TRBV6-3	ASTALRNQPQH
TRBJ2-3	TRBV20-1	SASRDRRTDTQY
TRBJ1-1	TRBV7-9	ASSPRTGMFTEAF
TRBJ1-5	TRBV30	AWRGGVDQPQH
TRBJ2-1	TRBV6-1	ASSPRDRGLYNEQF
TRBJ1-4	TRBV7-2	ASSSQGASTNEKLF
TRBJ2-7	TRBV6-1	ASKWERGPYEQY
TRBJ1-2	TRBV20-1	SARGWVNSNYGYT
TRBJ2-5	TRBV20-1	SARDQWPKRETQY